This T cell receptor beta chain is drawn from a study of blood T cells in healthy people across ages. The CDR3 runs to 14 residues. The germline CDR1 and CDR2 sequences are MNHNY and SVGAGI (reference sequence). General study findings and limits: Estimates of total diversity, which came from one million sequenced T cells, were considered to be underestimates.

Concerning this clonotype itself: What it binds is not known. At one end the junction does not follow the germline gene, possibly because of a read error.

Through a sample-barcoded 5' primer and a J-beta primer mix, a second PCR was run for 7 to 11 cycles. MiXCR, run by TCRdb on the 5' RACE reads, gives a single entry per CDR3 protein. Of about 1 million distinct CDR3 sequences listed, around 43% are singletons. Sequences were obtained from blood. This TCR derives from a woman aged 55 to 70 in good health. This chain connects TRBV6-6 to TRBJ1-2; TRBD1 aligns across 8 bases. This CDR3 reads CACRGLGRGYGYTF. The CDR3 bases are TGTGCCTGCAGGGGGCTTGGGCGCGGCTATGGCTACACCTTC.